This TCR beta chain stems from a study of blood T cell repertoires in COVID-19. Study at large: The United States, Italy and Spain provided the acute and convalescent COVID-19 samples. The cDNA or gDNA used as material had been derived from T cells, B-cell-depleted T cells, or PBMCs.

In the original analysis: Quantification of nucleated cells was approximated via reference gene primer amplification. Generated by immunoSEQ multiplex PCR, the TCRdb table keeps only in-frame clones and is missing some. V and J calls and clone size come straight from that table; D and trimming were deduced from the DNA. This table has about 150,000 clones, roughly 93% appearing once. There are 14 residues in the CDR3. V dropped 0 bases and J dropped 5 bases, with 13 bases sitting between them. Germline lookup yields CDR1 GTSNPN and CDR2 SVGIG (reference sequence). Seattle researchers signed up patients amid active infection and tracked them longitudinally.

The TCR comes from a man aged 18 to 30 with COVID-19, enrolled during active disease. Input material: peripheral blood. This rearrangement joins TRBV30 to TRBJ1-1, with D perhaps TRBD1 (5 bases). CDR3 loop: CAWSVRAGWTEAFF. The CDR3 DNA sequence: TGTGCCTGGAGTGTACGGGCAGGGTGGACTGAAGCTTTCTTT.